The source of this T cell receptor (beta chain) is a study of blood T cells in healthy people across ages. Whole-study findings and limits: Among long-lived donors, naive CD4+ cells were more numerous and diversity higher than in aged donors.

PCR was performed a second time for about 6 to 11 cycles using a sample-barcoded 5' primer and a J-beta primer mix. Unique molecular identifiers of 12 random nucleotides labeled each cDNA. Using its own MiXCR run on the 5' RACE reads, TCRdb lists one record per CDR3 protein. The profile covers 1.8 million or so distinct CDR3 sequences, with about two fifths appearing a single time and around 23% taken by the ten largest. This CDR3 has 14 residues. CDR1 DFQATT and CDR2 SNEGSKA come from the germline V gene (reference sequence). V lost 6 bases and J 5 bases, leaving 20 bases between the germline ends. Worth noting for this clonotype: The antigen is undetermined.

The sample comprised blood. The chain recombines TRBV20-1 with TRBJ2-7, with D unclear. This receptor was identified in a human donor in good health. CDR3 loop: CSARSTPNWDEQYF. The CDR3 region has the DNA TGCAGTGCCCGGTCGACTCCCAACTGGGACGAGCAGTACTTC.